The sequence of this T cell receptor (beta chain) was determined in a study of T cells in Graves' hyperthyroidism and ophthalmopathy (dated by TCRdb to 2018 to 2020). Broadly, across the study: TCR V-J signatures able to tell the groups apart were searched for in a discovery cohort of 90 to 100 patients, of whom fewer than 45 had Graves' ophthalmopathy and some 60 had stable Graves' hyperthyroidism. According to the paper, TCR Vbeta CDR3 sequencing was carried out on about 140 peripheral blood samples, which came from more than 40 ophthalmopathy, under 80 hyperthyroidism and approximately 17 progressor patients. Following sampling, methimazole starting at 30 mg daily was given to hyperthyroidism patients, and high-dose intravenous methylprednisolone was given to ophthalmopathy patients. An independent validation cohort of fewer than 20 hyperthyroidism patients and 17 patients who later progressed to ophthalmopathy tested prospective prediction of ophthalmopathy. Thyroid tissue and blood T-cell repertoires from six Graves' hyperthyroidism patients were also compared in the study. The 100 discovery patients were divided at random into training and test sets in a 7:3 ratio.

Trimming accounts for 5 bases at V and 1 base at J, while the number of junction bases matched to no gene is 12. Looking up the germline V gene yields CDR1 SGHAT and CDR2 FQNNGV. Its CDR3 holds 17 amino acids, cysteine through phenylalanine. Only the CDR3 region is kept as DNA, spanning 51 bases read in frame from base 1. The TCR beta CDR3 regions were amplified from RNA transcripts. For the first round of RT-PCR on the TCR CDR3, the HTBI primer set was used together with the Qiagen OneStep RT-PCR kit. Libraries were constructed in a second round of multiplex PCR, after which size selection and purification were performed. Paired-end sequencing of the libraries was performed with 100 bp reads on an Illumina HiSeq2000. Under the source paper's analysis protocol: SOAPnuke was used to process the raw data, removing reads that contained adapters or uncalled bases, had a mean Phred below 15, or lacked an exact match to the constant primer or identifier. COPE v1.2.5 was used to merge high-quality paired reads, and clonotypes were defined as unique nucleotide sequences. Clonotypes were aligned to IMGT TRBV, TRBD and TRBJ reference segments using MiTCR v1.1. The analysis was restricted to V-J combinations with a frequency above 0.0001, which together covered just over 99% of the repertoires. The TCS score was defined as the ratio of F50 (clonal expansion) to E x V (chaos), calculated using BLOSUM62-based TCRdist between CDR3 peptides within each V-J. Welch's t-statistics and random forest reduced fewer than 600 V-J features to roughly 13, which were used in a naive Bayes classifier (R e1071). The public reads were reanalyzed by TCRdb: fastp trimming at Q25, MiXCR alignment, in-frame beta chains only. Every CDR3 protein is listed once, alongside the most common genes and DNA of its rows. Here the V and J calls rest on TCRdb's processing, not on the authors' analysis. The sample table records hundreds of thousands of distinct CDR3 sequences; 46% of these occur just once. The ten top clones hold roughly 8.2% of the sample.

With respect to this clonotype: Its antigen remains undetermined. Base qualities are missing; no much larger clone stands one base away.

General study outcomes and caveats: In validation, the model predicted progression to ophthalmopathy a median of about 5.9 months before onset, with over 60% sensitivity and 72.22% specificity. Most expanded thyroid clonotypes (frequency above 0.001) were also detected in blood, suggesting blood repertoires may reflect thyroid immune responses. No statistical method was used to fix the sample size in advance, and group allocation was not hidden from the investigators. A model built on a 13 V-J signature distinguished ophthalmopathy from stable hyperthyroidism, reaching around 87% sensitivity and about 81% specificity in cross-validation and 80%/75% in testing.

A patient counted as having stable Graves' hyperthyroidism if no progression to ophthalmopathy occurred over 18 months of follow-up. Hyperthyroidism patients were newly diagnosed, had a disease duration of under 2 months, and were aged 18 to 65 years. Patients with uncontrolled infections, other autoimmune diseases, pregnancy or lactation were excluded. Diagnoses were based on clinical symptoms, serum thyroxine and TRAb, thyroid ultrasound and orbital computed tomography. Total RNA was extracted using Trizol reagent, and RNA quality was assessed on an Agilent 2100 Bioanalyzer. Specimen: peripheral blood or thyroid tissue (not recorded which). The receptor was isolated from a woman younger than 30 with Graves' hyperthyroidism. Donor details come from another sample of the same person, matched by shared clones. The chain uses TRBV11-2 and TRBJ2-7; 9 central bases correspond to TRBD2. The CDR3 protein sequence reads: CASSAVGASGNSYEQYF. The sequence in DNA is TGTGCCAGCAGCGCAGTCGGGGCTAGCGGGAATTCCTACGAGCAGTACTTC.